Listed below are T cell receptor beta chains from one sample, sequenced in a study of blood T cell repertoires in COVID-19. Method: immunoSEQ multiplex PCR; TCRdb's copy keeps in-frame clones and lacks some. The sample carries about 160,000 clones, around four fifths recorded once. The sequenced sample consisted of peripheral blood. These receptors originate from an elderly woman with acute or convalescent COVID-19. CDR3s include the opening cysteine and the closing phenylalanine or tryptophan. A D gene is named only where the DNA matches it firmly. A clone size is listed for some rows: how often the clone was seen (once, few, many), or a class if it is expanded.

TRBJ1-2,TRBV27,NA,TRBD1,TGTGCCAGCGGAATTCCCTCAGGGGGAGACTATGGCTACACCTTC,CASGIPSGGDYGYTF
TRBJ2-3,TRBV3-1/TRBV3-2,NA,TRBD1,TGTGCCAACAAAGTTTTTCACAGGGGGCTCGCAGATACGCAGTATTTT,CANKVFHRGLADTQYF
TRBJ2-1,TRBV18,NA,NA,TGTGCCAGCTCAACGGGGACACGCAATGAGCAGTTCTTC,CASSTGTRNEQFF
TRBJ2-1,TRBV19,few,NA,TGTGCCAGTAGTATTTTAGCGGTTAGAGAGCAGTTCTTC,CASSILAVREQFF
TRBJ1-5,TRBV10-3,NA,NA,TGTGCCATCAGTGAAGTAGCAAATCAGCCCCAGCATTTT,CAISEVANQPQHF
TRBJ2-3,TRBV6-1,NA,TRBD1,TGTGCCAGCACTATACAGGGGAGCACAGATACGCAGTATTTT,CASTIQGSTDTQYF
TRBJ1-2,TRBV27,NA,NA,TGTGCCAGCAGTTTATCGGGGTGGCGGGCCAACTATGGCTACACCTTC,CASSLSGWRANYGYTF
TRBJ1-1,TRBV12-5,NA,NA,TGTGCTAGTGGTGAGAGCGGGGTAGCAGCTTTCTTT,CASGESGVAAFF
TRBJ2-5,TRBV18,few,NA,TGTGCCAGCTCACCGGGCAACCCCTCGTGGGAAGAGACCCAGTACTTC,CASSPGNPSWEETQYF
TRBJ2-1,TRBV24-1,many,NA,TGTGCCACCAGTGAGGCTGACAATGAGCAGTTCTTC,CATSEADNEQFF
TRBJ2-1,TRBV5-1,NA,TRBD2,TGCGCCAGCAGCTCCACCGGGACTACCAACAATGAGCAGTTCTTC,CASSSTGTTNNEQFF
TRBJ2-2,TRBV6-2/TRBV6-3,NA,TRBD2,TGTGCCAGCATCCCCGGAGGCGGGAGGGCCCCCGGGGAGCTGTTTTTT,CASIPGGGRAPGELFF
TRBJ2-1,TRBV6-2/TRBV6-3,NA,NA,TGTGCCAGCAGTCCGGACATGAGCTCCTACAATGAGCAGTTCTTC,CASSPDMSSYNEQFF
TRBJ1-3,TRBV9,NA,NA,TGTGCCAGCAGCGTAAGCCTCTCTGGAAACACCATATATTTT,CASSVSLSGNTIYF
TRBJ1-4,TRBV15,NA,NA,TGTGCCACCAGCAGAGAGGGGAGGGGTATGGGTAATGAAAAACTGTTTTTT,CATSREGRGMGNEKLFF
TRBJ1-2,TRBV10-3,NA,TRBD1,TGTGCCATCAGCCAGGGACAGGCTTATGGCTACACCTTC,CAISQGQAYGYTF
TRBJ2-1,TRBV18,NA,TRBD2,TGTGCCAGCTCACCGTCCTGGTCTAGCGGGAGGTACCGTTTCTCCTACAATGAGCAGTTCTTC,CASSPSWSSGRYRFSYNEQFF
TRBJ2-5,TRBV28,NA,TRBD1,TGTGCCAGCAGTTCCCCGGACAGGGCCCTTCTCCAAGAGACCCAGTACTTC,CASSSPDRALLQETQYF
TRBJ2-1,TRBV30,NA,TRBD2,TGTGCCTGGACGCGAGGGACTAGCGTGAATAATGAGCAGTTCTTC,CAWTRGTSVNNEQFF
TRBJ1-1,TRBV19,NA,NA,TGTGCCAGTAGTATCGGGAGGGCGGACACTGAAGCTTTCTTT,CASSIGRADTEAFF
TRBJ2-1,TRBV6-6,NA,TRBD1,TGTGCCAGCAGTCCATACAGGGGGCGAGACAATGAGCAGTTCTTC,CASSPYRGRDNEQFF
TRBJ2-2,TRBV5-4,NA,NA,TGTGCCAGCAGCCCGGTGCCAGGGGGGGAGCTGTTTTTT,CASSPVPGGELFF
TRBJ2-1,TRBV6-2/TRBV6-3,NA,TRBD2,TGTGCCAGCAGTCGTTGGACTAGCGGGAGGGCCTTTCAGTTCTTC,CASSRWTSGRAFQFF
TRBJ2-7,TRBV7-2,NA,NA,TGTGCCAGCAGCTTACTACAGAACTCCTACGAGCAGTACTTC,CASSLLQNSYEQYF
TRBJ1-1,TRBV29-1,NA,NA,TGCAGCGTTAGGGGTACTGAAGCTTTCTTT,CSVRGTEAFF
TRBJ1-3,TRBV9,NA,NA,TGTGCCTCACGATCGGGGGACACCATATATTTT,CASRSGDTIYF
TRBJ2-1,TRBV7-2,few,NA,TGTGCCAGCAGCTTACAGTTCTACAATGAGCAGTTCTTC,CASSLQFYNEQFF
TRBJ2-7,TRBV3-1/TRBV3-2,NA,TRBD2,TGTGCCAGCAGCCACGGACTAGCGGGATCCGAGCAGTACTTC,CASSHGLAGSEQYF